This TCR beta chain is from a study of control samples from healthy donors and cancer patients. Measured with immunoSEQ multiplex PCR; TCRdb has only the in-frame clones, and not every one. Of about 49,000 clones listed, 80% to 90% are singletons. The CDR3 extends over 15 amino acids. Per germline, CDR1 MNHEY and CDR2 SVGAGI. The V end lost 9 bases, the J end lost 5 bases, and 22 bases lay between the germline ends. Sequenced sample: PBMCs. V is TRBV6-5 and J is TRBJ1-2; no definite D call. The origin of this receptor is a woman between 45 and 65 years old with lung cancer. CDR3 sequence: CASLLPVSAYYGYTF. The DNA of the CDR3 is TGTGCCAGTTTACTCCCTGTGTCGGCTTATTATGGCTACACCTTC.